Here is one TCR beta chain with its context. The antigen remains unidentified. The entry originates in a study of cytomegalovirus exposure and HLA in healthy donors. Study outcomes and limitations: Researchers left out some V segments, among them TRBV6-2 and TRBV6-3, as indistinguishable.

PCR was performed using 60 Vbeta and 13 Jbeta primers. Here immunoSEQ multiplex PCR was the method, and the copy in TCRdb shows in-frame clones only, minus some. Of 180,000 or so clones in the sample, around 82% were seen once. In germline, CDR1 is SGHTA, CDR2 FQGNSA. The CDR3 is 15 amino acids. V was clipped by 2 bases and J by 4 bases; unmatched bases: 5. This receptor was identified in a woman in her 30s in good health and CMV-seropositive. V is TRBV7-2 and J is TRBJ2-5; 9 bases align to TRBD2. The sample taken for sequencing was PBMCs. CDR3 loop: CASSLRGGAIETQYF. The CDR3, as DNA: TGTGCCAGCAGCTTACGCGGGGGGGCTATAGAGACCCAGTACTTC.